The 26 T cell receptor beta chains presented below share a single source sample, sequenced in a study of control samples from healthy donors and cancer patients (dated by TCRdb to 2020 to 2022). Receptor libraries were prepared by the immunoSEQ multiplex PCR assay. TCRdb obtained this table from immuneACCESS and retained in-frame rearrangements with V and J assigned. These tables miss some clones; where compared with another copy, unresolved V genes account for less than half of the shortfall, and the remainder is unexplained. For this sample there are about 86,000 clones; just over 90% appear just once. Over 1.3% of the sample comes from the top ten. Sequencing used blood. The receptors were gathered from a woman in her 30s in good health.

The chain recombines TRBV7-6 with TRBJ2-5; TRBD2 agrees at 9 bases. This CDR3 region has 16 residues. From germline, CDR1 is SGHVS and CDR2 FNYEAQ. Trimming cost V 1 base and J 1 base; bases outside gene matches: 4. The CDR3 sequence is CASSLGVTSGQETQYF. CDR3 DNA: TGTGCCAGCAGCTTAGGTGTGACTAGCGGCCAAGAGACCCAGTACTTC.

The chain joins TRBV11-2 to TRBJ2-5; D is perhaps TRBD1 or TRBD2 (5 bases each). Trimming stripped 3 bases from V and 5 bases from J, with 19 bases between. The germline V gene encodes CDR1 SGHAT and CDR2 FQNNGV. The CDR3 spans 16 residues. The chain's CDR3 is CASSFPGTPLNETQYF. CDR3 in DNA: TGTGCCAGCAGCTTCCCAGGGACCCCGTTGAATGAGACCCAGTACTTC.

This clone has only one observation. The chain couples TRBV18 to TRBJ1-1, with a weak D call TRBD1 (5 bases). This CDR3 is built from 14 residues. V was trimmed by 0 bases and J by 5 bases, leaving 10 bases between them. Per germline, CDR1 KGHSH and CDR2 LQKENI. In nucleotides, the CDR3 is TGTGCCAGCTCACCACCGGCGGGGCGGACTGAAGCTTTCTTT. Protein sequence: CASSPPAGRTEAFF. Based on the CDR3 plus reference TRBV18 and TRBJ1-1, the full variable domain is NAGVMQNPRHLVRRRGQEARLRCSPMKGHSHVYWYRQLPEEGLKFMVYLQKENIIDESGMPKERFSAEFPKEGPSILRIQQVVRGDSAAYFCASSPPAGRTEAFFGQGTRLTVV.

The J gene is TRBJ2-2, the V gene TRBV5-1; weak D call: TRBD1 (5 bases). This CDR3 contains 14 residues. Trimming took off 2 bases at V and 10 bases at J, with 15 bases between the two ends. Per the germline V gene, CDR1 is SGHRS and CDR2 is YFSETQ. The CDR3 region has the DNA TGCGCCAGCAGCTTTAGGGGAAGGGCTGAGGAGCTGTTTTTT. It yields the protein CASSFRGRAEELFF.

The genes are TRBV10-3 and TRBJ1-6, with D uncertain. Trimming took off 5 bases at V and 9 bases at J, with 8 bases between the two ends. This CDR3 has 12 amino acids. The germline V gene encodes CDR1 ENHRY and CDR2 SYGVKD. CDR3 amino acids: CAISPHPSPLHF. Written as DNA, the CDR3 is TGTGCCATCAGTCCTCACCCTTCACCCCTCCACTTT.

The sample holds one count of this clone. The chain links TRBV28 to TRBJ1-3; D unclear. The germline CDR1 and CDR2 sequences are MDHEN and SYDVKM. The CDR3 loop spans 16 amino acids. With 8 bases removed from V and 0 bases from J, the gap between germline ends came to 17 bases. CDR3 sequence reads: CASHRDPLYSGNTIYF. The CDR3 bases are TGTGCCAGCCACCGGGATCCACTGTACTCTGGAAACACCATATATTTT.

The rearrangement uses TRBV5-6 and TRBJ2-7, with 12 bases matching TRBD2. Germline V gives CDR1 SGHDT, CDR2 YYEEEE. V lost 4 bases and J lost 4; bases outside the gene matches: 9. The CDR3 covers 16 residues. CDR3 DNA: TGTGCCAGCAGCCCGAAGACTAGCGGGAGATCTTACGAGCAGTACTTC. It encodes CASSPKTSGRSYEQYF.

The chain is built from TRBV18 and TRBJ2-1; D remains unclear. CDR3 length: 12 residues. Germline V gives CDR1 KGHSH, CDR2 LQKENI. Trimming cost V 0 bases and J 9 bases, with 6 bases left between them. In DNA, the CDR3 is TGTGCCAGCTCACCACCTATGGGTGAGCAGTTCTTC. Translated, it gives CASSPPMGEQFF. Supplemented by reference TRBV18 and TRBJ2-1, the full variable domain reads NAGVMQNPRHLVRRRGQEARLRCSPMKGHSHVYWYRQLPEEGLKFMVYLQKENIIDESGMPKERFSAEFPKEGPSILRIQQVVRGDSAAYFCASSPPMGEQFFGPGTRLTVL.

The chain recombines TRBV3-1 (or the pseudogene TRBV3-2) with TRBJ1-2; D is perhaps TRBD1 (5 bases). Germline lookup yields CDR1 LGHDT and CDR2 YNNKEL (reference sequence). Trimming pared 4 bases from V and 8 bases from J, leaving 14 bases between. The CDR3 loop spans 13 amino acids. DNA of the CDR3: TGTGCCAGCAGCCCACGTGGGGGTGCAGGCTACACCTTC. It specifies CASSPRGGAGYTF.

The chain links TRBV6-5 to TRBJ1-2, with D tentatively TRBD1 (6 bases). Germline CDR1 and CDR2: MNHEY and SVGAGI. V was pared by 6 bases and J by 9 bases, with 14 bases between. The CDR3 covers 12 residues. The CDR3 region has the DNA TGTGCCAGCAGGTCTCCGACAGGAAGCTACACCTTC. This sequence encodes CASRSPTGSYTF.

CDR3 in DNA: TGTGCCAGCAGTCCGGACCGCACGAGGAGTCTTTTTCTCGATGGCTACACCTTC. It yields the protein CASSPDRTRSLFLDGYTF. This chain joins TRBV14 and TRBJ1-2; D gene unclear. The CDR3 has 18 residues. V shed 6 bases and J shed 6 bases, with 29 bases lying between them. The germline V gene has CDR1 SGHDN and CDR2 FVKESK.

This chain joins TRBV5-6 and TRBJ2-7; unclear D gene. The V end was cut by 2 bases, the J end by 2 bases, with 8 bases between. The germline V gene encodes CDR1 SGHDT and CDR2 YYEEEE. The CDR3 covers 13 residues. CDR3 bases: TGTGCCAGCAGCTTTACGGGCCCCTACGAGCAGTACTTC. Translation gives CASSFTGPYEQYF.

The V call is TRBV21-1, the J call TRBJ2-7; whether TRBD1, the table's D call, matches the DNA was not checked. TRBV21-1 is marked as a pseudogene. The CDR3 sequence is 15 residues long. The CDR3 protein is CASSNWVGRVYEQYF. The CDR3 DNA is TGTGCCAGCAGCAATTGGGTGGGCAGGGTTTACGAGCAGTACTTC.

This chain uses TRBV5-1 with TRBJ2-1, with 11 nucleotides matching TRBD2. Germline CDR1 is SGHRS and CDR2 is YFSETQ. J gave up 7 bases and V 0 bases, and 6 bases lay outside the gene matches. The CDR3 is 16 residues long. The CDR3 spells CASSLAVAGGRNEQFF. The DNA for the CDR3 is TGCGCCAGCAGCTTGGCTGTAGCGGGGGGGCGGAATGAGCAGTTCTTC.

The CDR3: CASSEDLWGTVGYTF. CDR3 bases: TGTGCCAGCAGTGAAGATTTGTGGGGGACAGTAGGCTACACCTTC. The chain couples TRBV6-1 to TRBJ1-2, with 7 bases aligning to TRBD1. CDR3 length equals 15 residues. V lost 1 base and J lost 8; bases outside the gene matches: 10. Per the germline V gene, CDR1 is MNHNS and CDR2 is SASEGT.

V gene TRBV5-1 combines with J gene TRBJ1-3; no reliable D call. Between the trimmed V and J ends, which lost 0 bases and 6 bases, there was a span of 10 bases. From germline, CDR1 is SGHRS and CDR2 YFSETQ. This CDR3 contains 14 residues. The CDR3 DNA sequence: TGCGCCAGCAGCTTGGGCGGCGTGGAAAACACCATATATTTT. This translates into CASSLGGVENTIYF.

The rearrangement uses TRBV27 and TRBJ1-6; the D is unclear. CDR1 and CDR2 from the germline V gene are MNHEY and SMNVEV (reference sequence). V was shortened by 7 bases and J by 9 bases, with 13 bases between the two germline ends. The CDR3 spans 13 residues. The CDR3 region is CASKAGLASPLHF. In nucleotides, the CDR3 is TGTGCCAGCAAGGCGGGTTTGGCTTCACCCCTCCACTTT.

V and J are TRBV12-3 or TRBV12-4 and TRBJ2-5; D is uncertain. CDR3 length equals 11 residues. V was pared by 1 base and J by 3 bases, with 0 bases between. In nucleotides, the CDR3 is TGTGCCAGCAGTTTAGAAGAGACCCAGTACTTC. Protein: CASSLEETQYF.

The J gene is TRBJ1-3, the V gene TRBV4-1, with D perhaps matching TRBD1 (5 bases). Germline CDR1 reads MGHRA; CDR2 reads YSYEKL. This CDR3 spans 15 amino acids. The V gene lost 0 bases and the J gene lost 0 bases, with 6 bases spanning the gap. CDR3 in amino acids: CASSQDRVSGNTIYF. CDR3 DNA sequence: TGCGCCAGCAGCCAAGACAGGGTCTCTGGAAACACCATATATTTT.

This sequence joins TRBV28 and TRBJ1-5, with unresolved D. The CDR3 length is 13 residues. In germline, CDR1 is MDHEN, CDR2 SYDVKM. The V end was cut by 3 bases, the J end by 9 bases, with 12 bases between. CDR3 amino acids: CASSFDPSWPQHF. Here the CDR3 DNA reads TGTGCCAGCAGTTTCGATCCCTCGTGGCCCCAGCATTTT.

J is TRBJ1-1 and V is TRBV30; D remains ambiguous. Germline CDR1 reads GTSNPN; CDR2 reads SVGIG (reference sequence). Trimming stripped 2 bases from V and 1 base from J, with 8 bases between. The CDR3 covers 13 residues. The CDR3 protein is CAWSSLGNTEAFF. CDR3 DNA sequence: TGTGCCTGGAGTAGTCTCGGGAACACTGAAGCTTTCTTT.

The chain is built from TRBV11-2 and TRBJ1-4; TRBD1 aligns across 8 bases. The trim removed 4 bases at V and 7 bases at J, leaving 8 bases unmatched. From germline, CDR1 is SGHAT and CDR2 FQNNGV. There are 15 residues in the CDR3. The CDR3, as DNA: TGTGCCAGCAGCTCCGACAGGGGCTTTACTGAAAAACTGTTTTTT. This sequence encodes CASSSDRGFTEKLFF. The full variable domain, its missing parts supplied by reference TRBV11-2 and TRBJ1-4, is EAGVAQSPRYKIIEKRQSVAFWCNPISGHATLYWYQQILGQGPKLLIQFQNNGVVDDSQLPKDRFSAERLKGVDSTLKIQPAKLEDSAVYLCASSSDRGFTEKLFFGSGTQLSVL.

V usage is TRBV4-1 and J usage is TRBJ2-2, with TRBD2 matching 11 bases. Trimming removed 6 bases from V and 8 bases from J; junction bases left unmatched: 5. The CDR3 runs 14 residues. The V gene's germline CDR1 is MGHRA and CDR2 YSYEKL. DNA for the CDR3: TGCGCCAGCAGGGGGACTAGCGGTTCGGGGGAGCTGTTTTTT. Amino acid sequence: CASRGTSGSGELFF.

The chain is built from TRBV6-1 and TRBJ1-5; the D is unclear. V was shortened by 2 bases and J by 7 bases, with 15 bases between the two germline ends. This CDR3 spans 15 amino acids. Germline V gene data show CDR1 as MNHNS and CDR2 as SASEGT. CDR3 residues: CASSEIAGFQQPQHF. CDR3 DNA sequence: TGTGCCAGCAGTGAAATAGCGGGGTTTCAACAGCCCCAGCATTTT.

This sequence joins TRBV5-6 and TRBJ1-3, with 7 bases that match TRBD1. The V segment lost 4 bases and the J segment 0 bases; nucleotides outside the gene matches: 7. CDR1 and CDR2 from the germline V gene are SGHDT and YYEEEE. The CDR3 has 16 amino acids. The CDR3 is CASSRAGGISGNTIYF. CDR3 coding DNA: TGTGCCAGCAGCCGTGCAGGGGGGATCTCTGGAAACACCATATATTTT. The variable domain in full, completed from reference TRBV5-6 and TRBJ1-3, reads DAGVTQSPTHLIKTRGQQVTLRCSPKSGHDTVSWYQQALGQGPQFIFQYYEEEERQRGNFPDRFSGHQFPNYSSELNVNALLLGDSALYLCASSRAGGISGNTIYFGEGSWLTVV.

V and J are TRBV29-1 and TRBJ2-5, with 10 bases that match TRBD2. CDR1 is SQVTM and CDR2 is ANQGSEA in the germline V gene. The V gene end was trimmed by 4 bases and the J gene end by 2 bases; junction bases not matched to a gene: 7. This CDR3 has 15 amino acids. The CDR3 region has the DNA TGCAGCGTTGCCCTCTTAGCGGGGGGACAAGAGACCCAGTACTTC. As protein: CSVALLAGGQETQYF.